This T cell receptor beta chain derives from a study of shared clonotypes between healthy human individuals. V lost 4 bases and J lost 2, with 18 bases in between. The CDR3 totals 16 residues. The germline V gene has CDR1 MDHEN and CDR2 SYDVKM. Study results and caveats: When compared with the clonotypes that were shared by all four sorted-subset donors, the non-shared clonotypes turned out to have lower generation probabilities.

Notes on this clone: As yet, its antigen is unknown.

The DNA input per sorted-subset replicate PCR was roughly 210 ng, corresponding to some 33,000 T cell genomes. Some clones are missing from TCRdb's copy, which holds only in-frame ones; the method was immunoSEQ multiplex PCR. The table has over a million clones, around 75% seen once. Specimen: memory CD4+ T cells sorted from blood. Subset described: CD45RA-negative fraction. The V call is TRBV28, the J call TRBJ2-7; TRBD1 might be the D (7 bases). The clonotype comes from a man aged 18 to 29 in good health. This chain's CDR3 is CASSSNAGGRPYEQYF. The CDR3 DNA is TGTGCCAGCAGTTCGAACGCAGGGGGGCGTCCCTACGAGCAGTACTTC.